This section outlines one T cell receptor (beta chain) sequence together with its context. Time point indicated: after dendritic cell vaccination, including at tumor progression/relapse. These data come from a study of glioma-infiltrating T cells after dendritic cell vaccination. The PCR used 60 V beta and 13 J beta primers. Profiling relied on immunoSEQ multiplex PCR, and the TCRdb table lists in-frame clones only, not all of them. The sample consists of 110,000 or so clones, nearly 90% of them appearing once. The CDR3 contains 12 residues. Germline CDR1 and CDR2: KGHSH and LQKENI. V shed 6 bases, J shed 5 bases, and the junction held 4 bases outside the gene matches.

The sequence came from a human donor with glioblastoma. The material was blood, obtained after dendritic cell vaccination. This rearrangement joins TRBV18 to TRBJ2-7; 7 bases line up with TRBD1. The CDR3 DNA sequence: TGTGCCAGCTCGCGACAGGGCCACGAGCAGTACTTC. This sequence encodes CASSRQGHEQYF.